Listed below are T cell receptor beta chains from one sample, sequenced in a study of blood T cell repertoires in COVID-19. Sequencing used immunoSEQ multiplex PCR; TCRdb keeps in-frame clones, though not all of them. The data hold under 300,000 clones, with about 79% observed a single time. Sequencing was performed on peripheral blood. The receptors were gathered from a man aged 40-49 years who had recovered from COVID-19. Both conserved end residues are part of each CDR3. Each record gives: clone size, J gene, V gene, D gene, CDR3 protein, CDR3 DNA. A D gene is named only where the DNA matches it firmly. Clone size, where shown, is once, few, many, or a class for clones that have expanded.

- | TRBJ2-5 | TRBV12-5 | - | CASGSPTFFGTQYF | TGTGCTAGTGGTTCGCCCACATTTTTTGGGACCCAGTACTTC
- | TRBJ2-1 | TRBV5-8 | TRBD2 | CASSPGLAGGDEQFF | TGTGCCAGCAGCCCGGGACTAGCGGGAGGGGATGAGCAGTTCTTC
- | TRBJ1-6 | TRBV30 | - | CASYGGDSPLHF | TGTGCCTCGTACGGGGGGGATTCACCCCTCCACTTT
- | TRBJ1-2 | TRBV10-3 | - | CAIRAIRQNYGYTF | TGTGCCATCAGGGCCATTCGACAGAACTATGGCTACACCTTC
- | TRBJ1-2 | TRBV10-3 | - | CAIRDSTGNYGYTF | TGTGCCATCAGGGACTCGACGGGTAACTATGGCTACACCTTC
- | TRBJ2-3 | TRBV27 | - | CASSFIQGFGTDTQYF | TGTGCCAGCAGTTTTATTCAGGGCTTCGGCACAGATACGCAGTATTTT
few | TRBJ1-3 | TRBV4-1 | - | CASSHLRDIRNTIYF | TGCGCCAGCAGCCACCTCCGGGACATTCGAAACACCATATATTTT
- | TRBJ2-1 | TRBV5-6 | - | CASSLDPNEEQFF | TGTGCCAGCAGCTTGGACCCTAATGAGGAGCAGTTCTTC
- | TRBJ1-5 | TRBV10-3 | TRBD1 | CAISESVGTANQPQHF | TGTGCCATCAGTGAGTCGGTCGGGACAGCTAATCAGCCCCAGCATTTT
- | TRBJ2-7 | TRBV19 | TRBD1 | CAWDRVSYEQYF | TGTGCTTGGGACAGGGTCTCCTACGAGCAGTACTTC
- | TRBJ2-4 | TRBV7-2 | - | CASSFRNSPGNIQYF | TGTGCCAGCAGCTTCAGAAATAGCCCTGGGAACATTCAGTACTTC
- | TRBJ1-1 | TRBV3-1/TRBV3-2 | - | CASSQYGRTNTEAFF | TGTGCCAGCAGCCAATATGGACGGACAAACACTGAAGCTTTCTTT
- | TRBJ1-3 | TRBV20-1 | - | CSATDGGDIYF | TGCAGTGCCACGGACGGCGGGGACATATATTTT
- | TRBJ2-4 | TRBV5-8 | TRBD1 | CASSFRQGADIQYF | TGTGCCAGCAGCTTTCGACAGGGGGCTGACATTCAGTACTTC
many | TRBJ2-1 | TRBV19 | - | CASSIGGSYNEQFF | TGTGCCAGTAGTATAGGCGGATCCTACAATGAGCAGTTCTTC
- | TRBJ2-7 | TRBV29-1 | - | CSVDVGSGFEQYF | TGCAGCGTTGACGTCGGGTCAGGGTTCGAGCAGTACTTC
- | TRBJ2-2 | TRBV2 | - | CASKQVDARGELFF | TGTGCCAGCAAGCAGGTCGATGCCCGCGGGGAGCTGTTTTTT